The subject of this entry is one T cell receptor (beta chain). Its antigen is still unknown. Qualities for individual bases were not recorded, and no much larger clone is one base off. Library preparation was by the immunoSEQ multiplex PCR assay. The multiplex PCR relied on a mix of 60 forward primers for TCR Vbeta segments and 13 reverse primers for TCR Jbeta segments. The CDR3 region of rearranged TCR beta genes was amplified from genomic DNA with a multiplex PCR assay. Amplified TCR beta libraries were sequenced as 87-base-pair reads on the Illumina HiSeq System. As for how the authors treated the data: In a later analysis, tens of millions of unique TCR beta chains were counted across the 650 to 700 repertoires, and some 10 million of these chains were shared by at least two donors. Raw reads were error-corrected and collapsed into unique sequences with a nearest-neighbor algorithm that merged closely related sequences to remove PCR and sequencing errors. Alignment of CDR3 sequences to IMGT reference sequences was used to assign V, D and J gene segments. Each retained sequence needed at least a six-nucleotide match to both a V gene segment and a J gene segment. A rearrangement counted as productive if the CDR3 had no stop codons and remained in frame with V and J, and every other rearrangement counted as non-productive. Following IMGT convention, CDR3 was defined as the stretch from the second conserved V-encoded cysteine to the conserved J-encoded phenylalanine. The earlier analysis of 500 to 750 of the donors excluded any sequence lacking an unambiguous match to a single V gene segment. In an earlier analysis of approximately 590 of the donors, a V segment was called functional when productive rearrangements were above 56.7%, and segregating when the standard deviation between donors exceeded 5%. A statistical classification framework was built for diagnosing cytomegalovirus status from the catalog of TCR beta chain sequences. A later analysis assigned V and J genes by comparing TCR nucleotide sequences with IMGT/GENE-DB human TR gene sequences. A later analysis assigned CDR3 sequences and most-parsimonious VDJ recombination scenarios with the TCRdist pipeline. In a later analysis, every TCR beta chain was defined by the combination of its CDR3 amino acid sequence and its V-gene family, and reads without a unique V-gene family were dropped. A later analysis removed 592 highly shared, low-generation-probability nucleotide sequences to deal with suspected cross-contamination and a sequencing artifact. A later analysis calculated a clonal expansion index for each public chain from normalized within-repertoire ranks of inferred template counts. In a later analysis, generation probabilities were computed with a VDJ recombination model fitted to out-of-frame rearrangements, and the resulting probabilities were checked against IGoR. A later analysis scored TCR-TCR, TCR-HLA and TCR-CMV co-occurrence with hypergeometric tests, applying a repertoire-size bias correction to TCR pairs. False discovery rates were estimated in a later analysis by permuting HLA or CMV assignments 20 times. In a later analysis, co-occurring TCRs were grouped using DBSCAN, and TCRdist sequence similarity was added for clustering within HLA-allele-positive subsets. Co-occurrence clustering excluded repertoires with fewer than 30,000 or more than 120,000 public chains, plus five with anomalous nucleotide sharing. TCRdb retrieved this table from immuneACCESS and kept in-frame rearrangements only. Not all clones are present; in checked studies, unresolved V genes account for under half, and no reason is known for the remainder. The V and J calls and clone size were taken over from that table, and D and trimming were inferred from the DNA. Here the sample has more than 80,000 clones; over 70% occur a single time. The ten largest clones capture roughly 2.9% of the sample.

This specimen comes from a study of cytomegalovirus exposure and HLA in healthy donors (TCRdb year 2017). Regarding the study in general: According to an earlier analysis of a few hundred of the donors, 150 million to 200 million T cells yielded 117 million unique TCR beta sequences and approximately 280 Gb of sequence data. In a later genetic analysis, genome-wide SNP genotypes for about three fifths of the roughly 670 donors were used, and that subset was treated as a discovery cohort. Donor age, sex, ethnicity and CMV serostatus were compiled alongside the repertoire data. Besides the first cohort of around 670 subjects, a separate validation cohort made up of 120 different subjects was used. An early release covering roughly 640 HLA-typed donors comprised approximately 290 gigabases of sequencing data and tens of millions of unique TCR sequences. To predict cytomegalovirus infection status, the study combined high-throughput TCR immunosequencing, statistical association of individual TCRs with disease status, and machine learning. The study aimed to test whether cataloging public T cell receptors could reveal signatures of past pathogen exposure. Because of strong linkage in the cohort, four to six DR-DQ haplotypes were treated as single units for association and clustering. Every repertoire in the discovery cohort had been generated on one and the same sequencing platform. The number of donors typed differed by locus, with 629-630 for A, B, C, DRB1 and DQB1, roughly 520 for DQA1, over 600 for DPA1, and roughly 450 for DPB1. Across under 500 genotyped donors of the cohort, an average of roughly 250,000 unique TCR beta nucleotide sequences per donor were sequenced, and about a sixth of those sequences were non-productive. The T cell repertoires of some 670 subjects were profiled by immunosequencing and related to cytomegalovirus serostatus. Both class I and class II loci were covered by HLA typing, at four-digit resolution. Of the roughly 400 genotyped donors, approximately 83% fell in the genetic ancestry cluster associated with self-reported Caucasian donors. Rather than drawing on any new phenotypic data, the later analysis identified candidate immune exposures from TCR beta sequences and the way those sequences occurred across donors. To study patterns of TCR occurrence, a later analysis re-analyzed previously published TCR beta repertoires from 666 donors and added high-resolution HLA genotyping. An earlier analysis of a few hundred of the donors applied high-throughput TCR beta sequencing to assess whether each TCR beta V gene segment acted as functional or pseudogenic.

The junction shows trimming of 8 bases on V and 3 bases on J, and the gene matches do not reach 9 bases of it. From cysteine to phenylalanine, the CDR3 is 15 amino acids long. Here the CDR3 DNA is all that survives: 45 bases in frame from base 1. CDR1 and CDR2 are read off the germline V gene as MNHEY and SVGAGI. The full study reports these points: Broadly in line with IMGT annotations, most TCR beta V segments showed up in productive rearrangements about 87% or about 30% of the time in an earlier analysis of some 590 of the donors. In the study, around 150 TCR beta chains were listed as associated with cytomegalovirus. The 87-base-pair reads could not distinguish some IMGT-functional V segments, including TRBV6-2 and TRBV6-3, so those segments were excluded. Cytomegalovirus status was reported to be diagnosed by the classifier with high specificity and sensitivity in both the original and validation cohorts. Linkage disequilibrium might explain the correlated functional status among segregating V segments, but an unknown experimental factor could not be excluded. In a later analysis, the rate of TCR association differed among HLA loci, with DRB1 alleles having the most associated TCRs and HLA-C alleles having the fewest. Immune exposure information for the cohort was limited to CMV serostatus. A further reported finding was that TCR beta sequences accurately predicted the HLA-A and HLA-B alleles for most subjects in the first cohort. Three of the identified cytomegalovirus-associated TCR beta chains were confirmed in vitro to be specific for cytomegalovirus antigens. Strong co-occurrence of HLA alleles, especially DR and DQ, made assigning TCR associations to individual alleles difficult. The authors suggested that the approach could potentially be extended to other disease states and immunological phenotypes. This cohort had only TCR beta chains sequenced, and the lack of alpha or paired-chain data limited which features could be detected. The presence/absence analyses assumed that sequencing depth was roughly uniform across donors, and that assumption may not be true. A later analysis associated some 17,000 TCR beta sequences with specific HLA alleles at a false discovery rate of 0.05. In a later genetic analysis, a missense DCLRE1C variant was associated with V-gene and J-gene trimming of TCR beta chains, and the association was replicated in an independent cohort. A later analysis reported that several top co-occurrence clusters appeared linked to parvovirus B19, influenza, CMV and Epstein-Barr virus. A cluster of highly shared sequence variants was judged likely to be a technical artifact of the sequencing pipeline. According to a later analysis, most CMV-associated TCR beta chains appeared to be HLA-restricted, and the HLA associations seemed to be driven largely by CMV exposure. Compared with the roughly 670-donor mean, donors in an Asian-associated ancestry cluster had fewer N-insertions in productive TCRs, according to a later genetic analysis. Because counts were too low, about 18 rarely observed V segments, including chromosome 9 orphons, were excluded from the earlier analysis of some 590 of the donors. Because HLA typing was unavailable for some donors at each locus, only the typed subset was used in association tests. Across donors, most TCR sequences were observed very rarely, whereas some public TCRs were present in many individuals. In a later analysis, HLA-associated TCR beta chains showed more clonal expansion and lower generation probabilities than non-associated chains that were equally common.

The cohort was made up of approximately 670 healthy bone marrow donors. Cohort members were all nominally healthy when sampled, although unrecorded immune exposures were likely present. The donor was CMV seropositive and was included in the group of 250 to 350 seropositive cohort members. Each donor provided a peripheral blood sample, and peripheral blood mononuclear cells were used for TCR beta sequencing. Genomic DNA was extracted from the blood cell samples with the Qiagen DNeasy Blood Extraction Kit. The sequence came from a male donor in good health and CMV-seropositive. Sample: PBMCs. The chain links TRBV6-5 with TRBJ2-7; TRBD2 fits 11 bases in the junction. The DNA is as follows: TGTGCCAGCGCCATGACTAGCGGGGCCCGCTACGAGCAGTACTTC. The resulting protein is CASAMTSGARYEQYF.